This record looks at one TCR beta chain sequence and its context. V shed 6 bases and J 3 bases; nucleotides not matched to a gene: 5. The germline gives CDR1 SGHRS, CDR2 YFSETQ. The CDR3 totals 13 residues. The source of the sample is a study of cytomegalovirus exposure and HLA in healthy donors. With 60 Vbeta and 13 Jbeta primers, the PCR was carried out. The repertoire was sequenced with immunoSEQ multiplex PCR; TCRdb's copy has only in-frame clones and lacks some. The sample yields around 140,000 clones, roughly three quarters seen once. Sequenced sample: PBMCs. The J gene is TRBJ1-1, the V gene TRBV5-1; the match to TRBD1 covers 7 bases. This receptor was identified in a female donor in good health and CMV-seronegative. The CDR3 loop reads CASKSDRDTEAFF. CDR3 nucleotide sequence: TGCGCCAGCAAGAGTGACAGGGACACTGAAGCTTTCTTT.